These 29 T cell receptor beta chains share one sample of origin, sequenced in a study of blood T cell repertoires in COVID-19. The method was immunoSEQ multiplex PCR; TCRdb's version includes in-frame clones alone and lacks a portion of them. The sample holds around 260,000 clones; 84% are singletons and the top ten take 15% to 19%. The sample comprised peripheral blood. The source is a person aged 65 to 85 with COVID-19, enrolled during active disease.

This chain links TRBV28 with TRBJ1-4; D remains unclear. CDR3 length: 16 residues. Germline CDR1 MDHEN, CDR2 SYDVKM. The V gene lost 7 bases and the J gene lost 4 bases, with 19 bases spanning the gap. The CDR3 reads CASTRSGFGFNEKLFF. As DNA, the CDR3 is TGTGCCAGCACGAGATCCGGTTTCGGGTTTAATGAAAAACTGTTTTTT.

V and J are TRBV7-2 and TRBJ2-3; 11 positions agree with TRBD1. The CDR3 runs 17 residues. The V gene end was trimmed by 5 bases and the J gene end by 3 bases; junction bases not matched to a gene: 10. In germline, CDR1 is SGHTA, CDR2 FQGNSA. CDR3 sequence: CASSREGQGASTDTQYF. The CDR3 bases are TGTGCCAGCAGCAGGGAAGGACAGGGGGCGTCAACAGATACGCAGTATTTT. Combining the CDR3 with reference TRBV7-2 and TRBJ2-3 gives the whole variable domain GAGVSQSPSNKVTEKGKDVELRCDPISGHTALYWYRQSLGQGLEFLIYFQGNSAPDKSGLPSDRFSAERTGGSVSTLTIQRTQQEDSAVYLCASSREGQGASTDTQYFGPGTRLTVL.

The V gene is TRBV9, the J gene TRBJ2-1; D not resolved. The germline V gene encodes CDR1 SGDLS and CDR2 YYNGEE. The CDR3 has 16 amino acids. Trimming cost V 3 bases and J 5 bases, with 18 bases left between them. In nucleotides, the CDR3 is TGTGCCAGCAGCGGATGGAGACCTCGAGTAAACAATGAGCAGTTCTTC. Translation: CASSGWRPRVNNEQFF. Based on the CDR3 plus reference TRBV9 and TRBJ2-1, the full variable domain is DSGVTQTPKHLITATGQRVTLRCSPRSGDLSVYWYQQSLDQGLQFLIQYYNGEERAKGNILERFSAQQFPDLHSELNLSSLELGDSALYFCASSGWRPRVNNEQFFGPGTRLTVL.

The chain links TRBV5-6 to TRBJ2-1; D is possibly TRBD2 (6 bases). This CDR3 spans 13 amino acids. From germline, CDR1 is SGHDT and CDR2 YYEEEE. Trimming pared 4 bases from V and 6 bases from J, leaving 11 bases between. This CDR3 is CASSPILANEQFF. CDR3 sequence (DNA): TGTGCCAGCAGCCCCATACTAGCCAATGAGCAGTTCTTC.

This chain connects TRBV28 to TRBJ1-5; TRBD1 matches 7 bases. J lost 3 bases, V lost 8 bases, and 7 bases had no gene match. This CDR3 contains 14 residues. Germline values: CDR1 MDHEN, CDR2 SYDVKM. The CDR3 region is CASDSGQINQPQHF. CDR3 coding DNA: TGTGCCAGCGATTCGGGACAGATCAATCAGCCCCAGCATTTT.

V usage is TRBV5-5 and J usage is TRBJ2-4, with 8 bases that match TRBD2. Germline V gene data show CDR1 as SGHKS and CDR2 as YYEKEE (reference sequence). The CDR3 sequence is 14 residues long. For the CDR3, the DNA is TGTGCTAGCTCCCGGGGGGGAAACAAAAACATTCAGTACTTC. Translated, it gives CASSRGGNKNIQYF.

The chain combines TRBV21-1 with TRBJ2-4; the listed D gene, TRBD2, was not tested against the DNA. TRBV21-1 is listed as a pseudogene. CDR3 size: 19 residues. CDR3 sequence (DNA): TGTGCCAGCAGCGACGAGACTAGCCGAGTGATCGGAGCCAAAAACATTCAGTACTTC. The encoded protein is CASSDETSRVIGAKNIQYF.

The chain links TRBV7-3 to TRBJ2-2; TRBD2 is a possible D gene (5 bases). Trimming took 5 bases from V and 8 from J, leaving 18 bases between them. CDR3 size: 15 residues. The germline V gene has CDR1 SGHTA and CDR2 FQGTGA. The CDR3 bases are TGTGCCAGCAGCCCCACCGGGAATTCAGGTGGGGAGCTGTTTTTT. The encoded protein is CASSPTGNSGGELFF.

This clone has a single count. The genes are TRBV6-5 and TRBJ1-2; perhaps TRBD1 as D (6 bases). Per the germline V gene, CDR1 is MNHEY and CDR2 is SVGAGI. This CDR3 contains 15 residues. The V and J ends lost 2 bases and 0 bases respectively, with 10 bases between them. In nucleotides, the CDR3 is TGTGCCAGCAGTTACGGTGGACAGTCTAACTATGGCTACACCTTC. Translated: CASSYGGQSNYGYTF.

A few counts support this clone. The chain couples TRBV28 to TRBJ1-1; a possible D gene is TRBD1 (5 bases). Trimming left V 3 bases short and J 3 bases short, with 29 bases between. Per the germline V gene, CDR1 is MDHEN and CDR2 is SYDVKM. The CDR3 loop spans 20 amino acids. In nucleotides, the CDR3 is TGTGCCAGCAGTTTCTTACCGGGGTCGGGGGGGTCCCTAGGGCACACTGAAGCTTTCTTT. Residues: CASSFLPGSGGSLGHTEAFF.

In DNA form, the CDR3 reads TGTGCCAGCAGCTTAGCTCGGGCTAGCGGGGACTACGAGCAGTACTTC. This encodes CASSLARASGDYEQYF. The chain recombines TRBV7-9 with TRBJ2-7, with 9 bases that match TRBD2. The V and J ends lost 0 bases and 3 bases, in that order; junction bases with no gene match: 6. Germline CDR1 reads SEHNR; CDR2 reads FQNEAQ (reference sequence). The CDR3 has 16 residues.

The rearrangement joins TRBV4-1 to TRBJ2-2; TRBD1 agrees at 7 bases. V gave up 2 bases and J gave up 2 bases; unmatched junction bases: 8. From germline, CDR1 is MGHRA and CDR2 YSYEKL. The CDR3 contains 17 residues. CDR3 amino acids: CASSQFSGTVNTGELFF. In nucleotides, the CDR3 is TGCGCCAGCAGCCAATTCTCTGGGACAGTTAACACCGGGGAGCTGTTTTTT.

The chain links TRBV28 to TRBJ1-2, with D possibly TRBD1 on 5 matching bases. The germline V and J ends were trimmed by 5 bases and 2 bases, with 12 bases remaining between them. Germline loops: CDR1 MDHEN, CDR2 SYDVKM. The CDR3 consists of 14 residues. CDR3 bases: TGTGCCAGCAGTGGCCGACAGACCAACTATGGCTACACCTTC. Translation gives CASSGRQTNYGYTF.

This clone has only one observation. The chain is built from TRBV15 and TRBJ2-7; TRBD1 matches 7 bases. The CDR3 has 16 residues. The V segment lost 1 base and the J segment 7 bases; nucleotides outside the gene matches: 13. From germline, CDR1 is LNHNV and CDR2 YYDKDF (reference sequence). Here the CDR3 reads CATSRAPQGWMREQYF. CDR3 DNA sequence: TGTGCCACCAGCAGAGCCCCACAGGGGTGGATGAGGGAGCAGTACTTC.

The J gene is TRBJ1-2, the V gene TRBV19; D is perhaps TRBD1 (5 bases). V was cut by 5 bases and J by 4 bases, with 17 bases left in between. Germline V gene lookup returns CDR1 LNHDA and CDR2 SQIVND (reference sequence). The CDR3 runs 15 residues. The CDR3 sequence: CASSVTARFTYGYTF. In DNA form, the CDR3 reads TGTGCCAGTAGTGTGACAGCCCGGTTTACCTATGGCTACACCTTC.

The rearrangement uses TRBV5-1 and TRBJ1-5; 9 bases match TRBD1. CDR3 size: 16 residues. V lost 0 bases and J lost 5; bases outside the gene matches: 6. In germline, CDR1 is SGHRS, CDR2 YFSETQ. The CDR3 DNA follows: TGCGCCAGCAGCTTGGACGGTACAGGGGGCTATCAGCCCCAGCATTTT. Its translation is CASSLDGTGGYQPQHF.

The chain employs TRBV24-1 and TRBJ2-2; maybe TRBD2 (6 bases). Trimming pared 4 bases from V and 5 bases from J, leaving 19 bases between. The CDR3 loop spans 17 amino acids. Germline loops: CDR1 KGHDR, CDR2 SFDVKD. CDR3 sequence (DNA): TGTGCCACCAGTGACTCCGGGACTGTATCTGGGACCGGGGAGCTGTTTTTT. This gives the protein CATSDSGTVSGTGELFF.

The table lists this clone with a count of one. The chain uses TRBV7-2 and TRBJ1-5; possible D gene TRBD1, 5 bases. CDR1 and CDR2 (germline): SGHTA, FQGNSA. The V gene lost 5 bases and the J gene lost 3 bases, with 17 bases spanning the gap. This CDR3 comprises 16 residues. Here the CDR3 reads CASSLHRGGSNQPQHF. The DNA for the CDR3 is TGTGCCAGCAGCCTCCACCGGGGGGGTTCCAATCAGCCCCAGCATTTT. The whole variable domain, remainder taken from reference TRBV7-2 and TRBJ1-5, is GAGVSQSPSNKVTEKGKDVELRCDPISGHTALYWYRQSLGQGLEFLIYFQGNSAPDKSGLPSDRFSAERTGGSVSTLTIQRTQQEDSAVYLCASSLHRGGSNQPQHFGDGTRLSIL.

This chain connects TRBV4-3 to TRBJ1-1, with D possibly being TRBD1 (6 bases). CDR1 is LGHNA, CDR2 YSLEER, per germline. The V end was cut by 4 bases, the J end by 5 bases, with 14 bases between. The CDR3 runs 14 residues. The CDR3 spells CASSRDTQRTEAFF. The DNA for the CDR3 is TGCGCCAGCAGCCGGGACACTCAAAGGACTGAAGCTTTCTTT.

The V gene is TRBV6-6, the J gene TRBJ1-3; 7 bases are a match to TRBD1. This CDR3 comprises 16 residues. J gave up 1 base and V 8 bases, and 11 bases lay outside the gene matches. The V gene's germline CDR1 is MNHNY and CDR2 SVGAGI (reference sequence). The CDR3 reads CASLGGPLDSGNTIYF. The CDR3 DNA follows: TGTGCCAGCCTAGGGGGCCCACTAGATTCTGGAAACACCATATATTTT.

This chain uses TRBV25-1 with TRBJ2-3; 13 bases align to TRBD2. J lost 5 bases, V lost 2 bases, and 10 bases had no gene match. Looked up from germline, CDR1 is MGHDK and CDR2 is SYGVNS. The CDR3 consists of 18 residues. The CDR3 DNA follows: TGTGCCAGCAGTGAAGAGAATGGACTAGCGGGAGTTATAGATACGCAGTATTTT. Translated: CASSEENGLAGVIDTQYF. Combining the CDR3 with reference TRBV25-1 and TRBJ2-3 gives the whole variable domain EADIYQTPRYLVIGTGKKITLECSQTMGHDKMYWYQQDPGMELHLIHYSYGVNSTEKGDLSSESTVSRIRTEHFPLTLESARPSHTSQYLCASSEENGLAGVIDTQYFGPGTRLTVL.

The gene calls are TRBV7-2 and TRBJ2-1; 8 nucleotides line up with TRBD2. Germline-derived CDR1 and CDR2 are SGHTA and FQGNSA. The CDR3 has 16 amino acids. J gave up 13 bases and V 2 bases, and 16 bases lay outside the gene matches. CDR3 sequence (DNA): TGTGCCAGCAGCTTAACATCGGCCCCAGGACTAGCCCCCCAGTTCTTC. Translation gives CASSLTSAPGLAPQFF. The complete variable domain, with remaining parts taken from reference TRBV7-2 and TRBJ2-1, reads GAGVSQSPSNKVTEKGKDVELRCDPISGHTALYWYRQSLGQGLEFLIYFQGNSAPDKSGLPSDRFSAERTGGSVSTLTIQRTQQEDSAVYLCASSLTSAPGLAPQFFGPGTRLTVL.

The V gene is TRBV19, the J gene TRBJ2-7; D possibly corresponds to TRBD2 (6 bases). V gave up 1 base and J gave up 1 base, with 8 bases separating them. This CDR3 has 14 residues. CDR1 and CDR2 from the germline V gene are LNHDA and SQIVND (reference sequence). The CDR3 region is CASSIVRGSYEQYF. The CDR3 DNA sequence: TGTGCCAGTAGTATAGTTCGGGGGTCCTACGAGCAGTACTTC.

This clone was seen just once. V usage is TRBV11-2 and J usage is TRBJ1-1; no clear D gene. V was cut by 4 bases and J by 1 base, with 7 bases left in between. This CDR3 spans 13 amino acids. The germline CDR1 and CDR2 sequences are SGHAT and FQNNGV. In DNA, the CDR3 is TGTGCCAGCAGCTCACGACAGAACACTGAAGCTTTCTTT. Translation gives CASSSRQNTEAFF.

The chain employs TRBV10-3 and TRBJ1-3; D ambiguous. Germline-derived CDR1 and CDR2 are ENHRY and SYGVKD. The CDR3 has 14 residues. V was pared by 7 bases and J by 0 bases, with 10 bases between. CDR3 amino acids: CAITDILSGNTIYF. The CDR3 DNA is TGTGCCATCACCGACATACTCTCTGGAAACACCATATATTTT.

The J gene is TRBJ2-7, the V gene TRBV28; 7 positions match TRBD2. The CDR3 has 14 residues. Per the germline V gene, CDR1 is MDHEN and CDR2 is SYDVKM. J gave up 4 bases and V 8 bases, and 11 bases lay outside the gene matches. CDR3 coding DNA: TGTGCCAGCTCCACCCGCGGGAGTCGGTACGAGCAGTACTTC. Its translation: CASSTRGSRYEQYF.

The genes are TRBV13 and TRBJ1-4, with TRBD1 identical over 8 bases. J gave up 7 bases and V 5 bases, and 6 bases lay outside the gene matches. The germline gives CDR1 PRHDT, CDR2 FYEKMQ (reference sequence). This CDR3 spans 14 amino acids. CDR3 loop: CASSIRGQVEKLFF. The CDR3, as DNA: TGTGCCAGCAGCATTCGGGGACAGGTTGAAAAACTGTTTTTT. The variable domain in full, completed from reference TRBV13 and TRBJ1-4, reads AAGVIQSPRHLIKEKRETATLKCYPIPRHDTVYWYQQGPGQDPQFLISFYEKMQSDKGSIPDRFSAQQFSDYHSELNMSSLELGDSALYFCASSIRGQVEKLFFGSGTQLSVL.

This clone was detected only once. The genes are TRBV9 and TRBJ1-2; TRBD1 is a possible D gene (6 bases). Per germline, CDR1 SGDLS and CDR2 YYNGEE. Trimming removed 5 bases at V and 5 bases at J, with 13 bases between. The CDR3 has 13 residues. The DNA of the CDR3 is TGTGCCAGCAGTCCAGGACAGACTTATGGCTACACCTTC. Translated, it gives CASSPGQTYGYTF.

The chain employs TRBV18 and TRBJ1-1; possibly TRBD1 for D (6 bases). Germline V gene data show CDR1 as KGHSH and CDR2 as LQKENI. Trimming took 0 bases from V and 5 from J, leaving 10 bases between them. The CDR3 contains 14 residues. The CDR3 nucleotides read TGTGCCAGCTCACCACCGGCAGGGGAGACTGAAGCTTTCTTT. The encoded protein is CASSPPAGETEAFF. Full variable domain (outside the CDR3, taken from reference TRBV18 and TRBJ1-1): NAGVMQNPRHLVRRRGQEARLRCSPMKGHSHVYWYRQLPEEGLKFMVYLQKENIIDESGMPKERFSAEFPKEGPSILRIQQVVRGDSAAYFCASSPPAGETEAFFGQGTRLTVV.